This T cell receptor beta chain was found in a study of early T cells in non-severe SARS-CoV-2 infection. Whole-study context: The chains were unpaired, and the sequenced material was bulk RNA from unsorted whole blood.

The CDR3 spans 15 residues. Trimming stripped 1 base from V and 2 bases from J, with 8 bases between. Germline V gene data show CDR1 as SGHTA and CDR2 as FQGNSA. Unique molecular identifiers were added to individual cDNA molecules. TCRdb redid the calling of the 5' RACE reads with MiXCR, one entry per CDR3 protein. The data show under 30,000 distinct CDR3 sequences, with 4.3% seen just once and approximately 15% held by the top ten. Points from the study as a whole: VDJdb matching favored anti-spike CD8 responses, missing private and CD4 specificities.

At least ten counts were recorded for this clonotype. Its specificity is unknown. The clonotype originates from an adult who was a healthcare worker with PCR-confirmed SARS-CoV-2 infection or an uninfected control (not recorded which). Material for sequencing was whole blood. The V and J genes are TRBV7-2 and TRBJ2-2; D is undetermined. The CDR3 sequence is CASSLVALNTGELFF. The CDR3 DNA is TGTGCCAGCAGCTTAGTTGCTCTAAACACCGGGGAGCTGTTTTTT.